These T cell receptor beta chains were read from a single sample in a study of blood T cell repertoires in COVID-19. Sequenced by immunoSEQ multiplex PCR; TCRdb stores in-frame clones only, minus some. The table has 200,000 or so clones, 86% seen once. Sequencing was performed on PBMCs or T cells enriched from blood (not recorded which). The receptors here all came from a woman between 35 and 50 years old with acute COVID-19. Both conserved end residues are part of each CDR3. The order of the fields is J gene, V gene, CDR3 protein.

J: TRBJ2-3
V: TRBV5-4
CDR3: CASSLVGRGLPDTQYF

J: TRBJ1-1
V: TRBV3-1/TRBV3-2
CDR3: CASSRQGKNTEAFF

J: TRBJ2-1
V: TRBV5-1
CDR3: CASSLGGHPRAYNEQFF

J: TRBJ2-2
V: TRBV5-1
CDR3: CASSSSPGGQFTGELFF

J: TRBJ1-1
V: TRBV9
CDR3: CASSVVRGSNTEAFF

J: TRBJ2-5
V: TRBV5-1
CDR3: CASSGGTSGKETQYF

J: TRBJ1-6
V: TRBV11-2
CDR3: CASSLDRLGSPLHF

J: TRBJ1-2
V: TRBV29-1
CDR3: CSVLTGSANYGYTF

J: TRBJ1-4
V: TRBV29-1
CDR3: CSAGAANEKLFF

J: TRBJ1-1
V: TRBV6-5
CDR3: CASSFSANTEAFF

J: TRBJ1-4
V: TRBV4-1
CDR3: CASSQVGLGQGYEKLFF

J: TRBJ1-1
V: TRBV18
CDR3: CASSPGQQAEAFF

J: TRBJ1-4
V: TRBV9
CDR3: CASSASGTGGEKLFF

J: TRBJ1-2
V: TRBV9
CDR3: CASSVVPTGLKDGYTF

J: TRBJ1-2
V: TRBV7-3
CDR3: CASSPRGKVEDGYTF

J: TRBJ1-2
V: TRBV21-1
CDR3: CASSKTPSDPGEGSGNYGYTF

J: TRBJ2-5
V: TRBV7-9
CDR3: CASSLLSGGQETQYF

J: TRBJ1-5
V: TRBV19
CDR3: CASSFQVDNQPQHF

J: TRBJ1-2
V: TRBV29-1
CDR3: CSVDKGEGGYTF

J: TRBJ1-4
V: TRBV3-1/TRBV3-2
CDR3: CASRETGEKLFF

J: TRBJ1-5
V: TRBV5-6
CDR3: CASSVGQPGQPQHF

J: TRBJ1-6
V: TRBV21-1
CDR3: CASSKGSGQGTYNSPLHF

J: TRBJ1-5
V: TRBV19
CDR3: CASSTGGDNQPQHF

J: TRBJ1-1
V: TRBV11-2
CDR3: CASSFRRNTEAFF

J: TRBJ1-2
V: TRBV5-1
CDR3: CASSRDSGYGYTF

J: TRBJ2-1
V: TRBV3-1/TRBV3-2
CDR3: CASSQDWDSSEQFF

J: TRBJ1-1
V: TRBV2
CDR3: CASSEEGVETEAFF

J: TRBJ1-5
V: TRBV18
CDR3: CASSQTGSNQPQHF

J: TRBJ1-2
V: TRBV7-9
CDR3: CASSFQDKEYGYTF

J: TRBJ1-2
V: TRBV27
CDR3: CASSWDREGRISGYTF

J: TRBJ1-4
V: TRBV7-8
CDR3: CASSQGGTGYNEKLFF

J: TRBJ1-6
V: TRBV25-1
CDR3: CASSGGQGGSPLHF

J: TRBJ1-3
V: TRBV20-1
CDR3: CSARAGNTIYF

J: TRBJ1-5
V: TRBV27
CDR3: CASSLYAGNQPQHF

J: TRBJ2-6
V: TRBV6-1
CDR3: CASSEQGSGANVLTF

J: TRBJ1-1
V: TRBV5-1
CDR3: CASSWGVGMNTEAFF

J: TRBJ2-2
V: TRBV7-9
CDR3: CASKNPGRQTGELFF

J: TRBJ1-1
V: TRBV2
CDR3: CASSRVMNTEAFF

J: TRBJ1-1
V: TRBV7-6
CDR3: CASSRRQGAGGTEAFF

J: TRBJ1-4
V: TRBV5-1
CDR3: CASSLSGEAEKLFF

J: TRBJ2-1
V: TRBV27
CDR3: CASTSPGVYNEQFF

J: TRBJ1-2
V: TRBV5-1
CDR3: CASSLRTGTNYGYTF

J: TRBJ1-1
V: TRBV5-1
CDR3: CASSSSPPGQVRTEAFF

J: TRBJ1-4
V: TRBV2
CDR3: CASMGFAGEEKLFF

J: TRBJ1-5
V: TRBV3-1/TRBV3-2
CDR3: CASSQDRQPQHF

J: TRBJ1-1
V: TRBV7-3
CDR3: CASSLTGGNTEAFF

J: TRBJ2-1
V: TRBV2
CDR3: CASSEPARGIYNEQFF

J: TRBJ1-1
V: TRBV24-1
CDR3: CATRGMNRDTKNTEAFF

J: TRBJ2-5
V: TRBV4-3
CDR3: CASSQVLGGARTQYF

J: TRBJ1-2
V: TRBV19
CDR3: CASSITTSGGYGYTF

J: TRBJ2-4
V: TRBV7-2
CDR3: CASSHPGRGGNIQYF

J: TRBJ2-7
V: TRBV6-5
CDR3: CASSYIGQDEQYF

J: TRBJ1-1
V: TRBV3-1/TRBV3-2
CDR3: CASSRTGEEAFF

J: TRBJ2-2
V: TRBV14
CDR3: CASSQRARAGELFF

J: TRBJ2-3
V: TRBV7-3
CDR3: CASSLTAGGGGSTDTQYF

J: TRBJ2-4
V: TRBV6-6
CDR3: CASSQKGQGVLAKNIQYF

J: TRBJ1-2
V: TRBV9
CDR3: CASSGEGQGLYGYTF